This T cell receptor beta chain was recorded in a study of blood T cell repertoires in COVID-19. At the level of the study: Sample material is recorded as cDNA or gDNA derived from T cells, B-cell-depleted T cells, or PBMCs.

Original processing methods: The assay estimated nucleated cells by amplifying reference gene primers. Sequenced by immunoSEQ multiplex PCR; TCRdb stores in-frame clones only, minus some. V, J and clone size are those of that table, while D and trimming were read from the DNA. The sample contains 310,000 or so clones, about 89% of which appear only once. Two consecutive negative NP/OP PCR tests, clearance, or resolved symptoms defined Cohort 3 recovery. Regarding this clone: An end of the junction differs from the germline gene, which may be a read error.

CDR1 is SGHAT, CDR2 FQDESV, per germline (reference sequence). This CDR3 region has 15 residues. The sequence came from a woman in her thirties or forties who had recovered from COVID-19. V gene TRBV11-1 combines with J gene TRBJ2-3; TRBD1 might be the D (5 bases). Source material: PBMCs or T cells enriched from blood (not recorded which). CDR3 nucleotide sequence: TGTGCCAGTAGCTTGCAGGGTGGAACCACAGATACGCAGTATTTT. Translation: CASSLQGGTTDTQYF. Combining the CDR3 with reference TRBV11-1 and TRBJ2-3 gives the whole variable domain EAEVAQSPRYKITEKSQAVAFWCDPISGHATLYWYRQILGQGPELLVQFQDESVVDDSQLPKDRFSAERLKGVDSTLKIQPAELGDSAMYLCASSLQGGTTDTQYFGPGTRLTVL.